The 19 T cell receptor beta chains below were found in one sample sequenced in a study of blood T cell repertoires in COVID-19. Profiled with immunoSEQ multiplex PCR; TCRdb holds only in-frame clones, not every one. Among about 250,000 clones listed, approximately 89% were seen once. Sequenced material: peripheral blood. Every receptor here comes from a woman aged 55-70 years who had recovered from COVID-19.

This clone appeared once. This chain joins TRBV11-1 and TRBJ2-1, with 14 positions matching TRBD2. In germline, CDR1 is SGHAT, CDR2 FQDESV (reference sequence). CDR3 length: 15 amino acids. The ends lost 5 bases at V and 8 bases at J; junction bases unmatched: 5. CDR3 coding DNA: TGTGCCAGCAGCCCGGGGACTAGCGGGGGTGATGAGCAGTTCTTC. It encodes CASSPGTSGGDEQFF.

This chain uses TRBV19 with TRBJ1-2; perhaps TRBD1 as D (5 bases). V was trimmed by 2 bases and J by 6 bases, leaving 16 bases between them. Germline V gives CDR1 LNHDA, CDR2 SQIVND (reference sequence). The CDR3 consists of 15 residues. CDR3 residues: CASSISVSGWNGYTF. In DNA form, the CDR3 reads TGTGCCAGTAGTATAAGTGTTTCAGGGTGGAATGGCTACACCTTC.

V gene TRBV7-2 combines with J gene TRBJ1-2; D is uncertain. Germline V gene sequence: CDR1 SGHTA, CDR2 FQGNSA. The germline V and J ends were trimmed by 3 bases and 9 bases, with 14 bases remaining between them. The CDR3 consists of 13 residues. CDR3 sequence (DNA): TGTGCCAGCAGCTTCGTCTCGCAGGATCGCTACACCTTC. This sequence encodes CASSFVSQDRYTF.

This chain joins TRBV19 and TRBJ2-2; 7 bases match TRBD2. Germline V gene lookup returns CDR1 LNHDA and CDR2 SQIVND (reference sequence). The CDR3 is 16 amino acids. V was clipped by 6 bases and J by 6 bases; unmatched bases: 13. CDR3 region: CASRTTRTGGAGELFF. For the CDR3, the DNA is TGTGCCAGTAGGACCACTCGGACGGGAGGTGCCGGGGAGCTGTTTTTT.

The chain uses TRBV7-3 and TRBJ1-1; no reliable D call. This CDR3 is built from 13 residues. Germline V CDR1 and CDR2: SGHTA, FQGTGA. Trimming left V 3 bases short and J 1 base short, with 6 bases between. CDR3 sequence: CASSFAQNTEAFF. CDR3 in DNA: TGTGCCAGCAGCTTTGCGCAGAACACTGAAGCTTTCTTT. Filled out from reference TRBV7-3 and TRBJ1-1, the complete variable domain reads GAGVSQTPSNKVTEKGKYVELRCDPISGHTALYWYRQSLGQGPEFLIYFQGTGAADDSGLPNDRFFAVRPEGSVSTLKIQRTERGDSAVYLCASSFAQNTEAFFGQGTRLTVV.

This chain links TRBV7-8 with TRBJ1-1; TRBD1 agrees at 9 bases. The V gene's germline CDR1 is SGHVS and CDR2 FQNEAQ. After removal of 2 bases from V and 8 bases from J, the junction contained 9 bases not matched to a gene. CDR3 length: 15 residues. CDR3 nucleotide sequence: TGTGCCAGCAGCTTAAGGGACAGGGCCCTTCAGGAAGCTTTCTTT. As protein: CASSLRDRALQEAFF.

This clone appeared a single time. This chain links TRBV6-6 with TRBJ2-5; 7 bases map to TRBD2. From germline, CDR1 is MNHNY and CDR2 SVGAGI (reference sequence). The CDR3 has 12 amino acids. V gave up 10 bases and J gave up 3 bases; unmatched junction bases: 5. CDR3 in DNA: TGTGCCACGCGGGGGTTAGAAGAGACCCAGTACTTC. Protein: CATRGLEETQYF.

This clone was found a few times. The chain employs TRBV5-4 and TRBJ1-1, with D maybe TRBD1 (5 bases). Germline V gene sequence: CDR1 SGHNT, CDR2 YYREEE (reference sequence). The CDR3 extends over 13 amino acids. The germline V and J ends were trimmed by 4 bases and 4 bases, with 11 bases remaining between them. As DNA, the CDR3 is TGTGCCAGCAGCACAGAGACAGCCACTGAAGCTTTCTTT. Protein product: CASSTETATEAFF. Filled out from reference TRBV5-4 and TRBJ1-1, the complete variable domain reads ETGVTQSPTHLIKTRGQQVTLRCSSQSGHNTVSWYQQALGQGPQFIFQYYREEENGRGNFPPRFSGLQFPNYSSELNVNALELDDSALYLCASSTETATEAFFGQGTRLTVV.

The rearrangement uses TRBV19 and TRBJ1-1; D gene unclear. Trimming pared 8 bases from V and 4 bases from J, leaving 20 bases between. The CDR3 spans 15 residues. CDR1 LNHDA and CDR2 SQIVND come from the germline V gene (reference sequence). The CDR3 DNA is TGTGCCAGTCTTGTCCGGGGAGAGGTAGGCACTGAAGCTTTCTTT. Its protein is CASLVRGEVGTEAFF.

The chain couples TRBV19 to TRBJ2-4; D not resolved. The CDR3 extends over 12 amino acids. From germline, CDR1 is LNHDA and CDR2 SQIVND (reference sequence). Trimming stripped 5 bases from V and 3 bases from J, with 5 bases between. In nucleotides, the CDR3 is TGTGCCAGTAGTCGTGTCAAAAACATTCAGTACTTC. Amino acid sequence: CASSRVKNIQYF. The full variable domain, in which reference TRBV19 and TRBJ2-4 provide the parts outside the CDR3, is DGGITQSPKYLFRKEGQNVTLSCEQNLNHDAMYWYRQDPGQGLRLIYYSQIVNDFQKGDIAEGYSVSREKKESFPLTVTSAQKNPTAFYLCASSRVKNIQYFGAGTRLSVL.

The chain uses TRBV18 and TRBJ1-6, with a weak D call TRBD1 (5 bases). The V end lost 5 bases, the J end lost 7 bases, and 12 bases lay between the germline ends. This CDR3 contains 14 residues. The V gene's germline CDR1 is KGHSH and CDR2 LQKENI. The CDR3, as DNA: TGTGCCAGCTCAGGGGGAGGGCCAAATTCACCCCTCCACTTT. Translation: CASSGGGPNSPLHF.

DNA for the CDR3: TGTGCCATCAGTGGGCCCCGAGCAGCGGGGGCCGTAAATGAGCAGTTCTTC. It codes for CAISGPRAAGAVNEQFF. The chain recombines TRBV10-3 with TRBJ2-1; TRBD2 matches at 8 bases. The CDR3 totals 17 residues. J lost 7 bases, V lost 4 bases, and 15 bases had no gene match. From germline, CDR1 is ENHRY and CDR2 SYGVKD.

This chain links TRBV21-1 with TRBJ2-3; the table's D call, TRBD1, was not checked against the DNA. TRBV21-1 corresponds to a pseudogene. The CDR3 contains 16 residues. This chain's CDR3 is CASPPLQGRTTDTQYF. The CDR3 DNA sequence: TGTGCCAGCCCCCCCTTACAGGGCCGCACCACAGATACGCAGTATTTT.

The chain is built from TRBV11-3 and TRBJ2-3; 9 bases align to TRBD1. V dropped 6 bases and J dropped 5; count of bases not matched to a gene: 6. Germline CDR1 and CDR2: SGHNT and YENEEA. The CDR3 is made up of 14 amino acids. The CDR3 sequence: CASSTGGAVDTQYF. In nucleotides, the CDR3 is TGTGCCAGCAGTACAGGGGGCGCAGTAGATACGCAGTATTTT. Together with reference TRBV11-3 and TRBJ2-3, the CDR3 gives the full variable domain: EAGVVQSPRYKIIEKKQPVAFWCNPISGHNTLYWYLQNLGQGPELLIRYENEEAVDDSQLPKDRFSAERLKGVDSTLKIQPAELGDSAVYLCASSTGGAVDTQYFGPGTRLTVL.

This clone was found a few times. Written as DNA, the CDR3 is TGTGCCAGCAGCTTAGGGTTGATGAGCCAAGAGACCCAGTACTTC. Translating gives CASSLGLMSQETQYF. This chain links TRBV7-2 with TRBJ2-5, with D unresolved. The CDR3 extends over 15 amino acids. Germline V CDR1 and CDR2: SGHTA, FQGNSA. Trimming left V 1 base short and J 1 base short, with 10 bases between.

This CDR3 is CASSLGRNQGYGYTF. The CDR3 nucleotides are TGTGCCAGCAGCTTAGGCAGAAATCAGGGGTACGGCTACACCTTC. This chain connects TRBV7-2 to TRBJ1-2, with D perhaps matching TRBD1 (6 bases). Trimming shortened V by 1 base and J by 8 bases, and 17 bases separated the two germline ends. Germline V lookup: CDR1 SGHTA, CDR2 FQGNSA. The CDR3 spans 15 residues.

The chain carries TRBV4-1 and TRBJ2-3, with TRBD2 matching 7 bases. V shed 1 base, J shed 10 bases, and the junction held 8 bases outside the gene matches. The length of the CDR3 is 14 residues. Germline lookup yields CDR1 MGHRA and CDR2 YSYEKL. The CDR3 here is CASSQGLSGRAQYF. CDR3 in DNA: TGCGCCAGCAGCCAAGGCCTGTCTGGGAGGGCGCAGTATTTT.

This chain uses TRBV11-3 with TRBJ2-1; 10 bases align to TRBD2. The junction had 1 base not matched to a gene; V was cut back by 0 bases and J by 5 bases. This CDR3 is built from 15 residues. Per the germline V gene, CDR1 is SGHNT and CDR2 is YENEEA. CDR3: CASSLELAGNNEQFF. CDR3 in DNA: TGTGCCAGCAGCTTAGAACTAGCGGGGAACAATGAGCAGTTCTTC.

The chain couples TRBV5-1 to TRBJ1-1; TRBD1 might be the D (6 bases). Germline V gives CDR1 SGHRS, CDR2 YFSETQ. CDR3 length: 15 amino acids. V was trimmed by 4 bases and J by 1 base, leaving 14 bases between them. The CDR3 bases are TGCGCCAGCAGCCCTGGGGGAGGGGGGAACACTGAAGCTTTCTTT. Its translation: CASSPGGGGNTEAFF.